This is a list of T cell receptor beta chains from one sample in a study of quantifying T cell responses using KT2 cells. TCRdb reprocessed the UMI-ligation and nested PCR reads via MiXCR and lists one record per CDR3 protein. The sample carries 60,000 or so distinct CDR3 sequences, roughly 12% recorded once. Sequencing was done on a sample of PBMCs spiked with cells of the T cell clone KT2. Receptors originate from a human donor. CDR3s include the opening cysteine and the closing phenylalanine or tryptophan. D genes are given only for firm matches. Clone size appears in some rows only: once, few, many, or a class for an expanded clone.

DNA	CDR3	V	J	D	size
TGTGCCATCAGTGAAAGGACTAGCAGCACAGATACGCAGTATTTT	CAISERTSSTDTQYF	TRBV10-3	TRBJ2-3	TRBD2	many
TGTGCCAGCAGTTTTACTGCACCAAGTGAGCAGTTCTTC	CASSFTAPSEQFF	TRBV12-3/TRBV12-4	TRBJ2-1	.	few
TGCGCCAGCAGCCCCGGGACAGCGCCAGGAAACACCATATATTTT	CASSPGTAPGNTIYF	TRBV5-1	TRBJ1-3	TRBD1	few
TGCAGCGTTGAAGATCTTGGAGGGAGTGAAAAACTGTTTTTT	CSVEDLGGSEKLFF	TRBV29-1	TRBJ1-4	.	many
TGTGCCAGCAGCCAAGGTAGGAAGACTGAAGCTTTCTTT	CASSQGRKTEAFF	TRBV4-2	TRBJ1-1	.	many
TGCAGCGTTGAACATTCGGGGTTTTATGGCTACACCTTC	CSVEHSGFYGYTF	TRBV29-1	TRBJ1-2	.	medium-sized
TGTGCCAGCAGTGATGAGCGGGAGGGGAAAGAGCAGTTCTTC	CASSDEREGKEQFF	TRBV6-4	TRBJ2-1	TRBD2	medium-sized
TGCGCCAGCAGGACCTCCGGGACTAGCTACACCGGGGAGCTGTTTTTT	CASRTSGTSYTGELFF	TRBV10-2	TRBJ2-2	TRBD2	few
TGTGCCAGCGAGGAGGTGCCGGGACAGACGAGCTCCTATAATTCACCCCTCCACTTT	CASEEVPGQTSSYNSPLHF	TRBV2	TRBJ1-6	TRBD1	.
TGTGCCAGCAGTTACACATCTAGCAATCAGCCCCAGCATTTT	CASSYTSSNQPQHF	TRBV6-5	TRBJ1-5	.	.
TGCGCCAGCAGCTTGTCGCAGGGCGGGGACATTCAGTACTTC	CASSLSQGGDIQYF	TRBV5-1	TRBJ2-4	.	few
TGTGCCAGCAGCCAAGCTTGGGCGGGGGTATACAATGAGCAGTTCTTC	CASSQAWAGVYNEQFF	TRBV14	TRBJ2-1	TRBD2	.
TGTGCCAGCAGTGCCAGGGTAATCGGTCAGCCCCAGCATTTT	CASSARVIGQPQHF	TRBV12-3/TRBV12-4	TRBJ1-5	.	few
TGTGCCAGCAGTTTAACCGGGTACGAGCAGTACTTC	CASSLTGYEQYF	TRBV12-3/TRBV12-4	TRBJ2-7	.	.
TGTGCCAGCAGCCAAGAGCCAACTGGGCGAACACCCCTCCACTTT	CASSQEPTGRTPLHF	TRBV4-2	TRBJ1-6	.	many
TGTGCCAGCTCACTTCAAATTTCCTACGAGCAGTACTTC	CASSLQISYEQYF	TRBV18	TRBJ2-7	.	.
TGCAGCGTTGAGTCGGGAGGGGGAGGTGAGCAGTTCTTC	CSVESGGGGEQFF	TRBV29-1	TRBJ2-1	TRBD2	few
TGCAGTGCTAGAGATCCCCGGACAGGGGTTACTAGCGGGCGACCCTACGAGCAGTACTTC	CSARDPRTGVTSGRPYEQYF	TRBV20-1	TRBJ2-7	.	many
TGTGCCAGCAGTTTTGGACAGTCCAATGAGCAGTTCTTC	CASSFGQSNEQFF	TRBV6-2/TRBV6-3	TRBJ2-1	.	few
TGTGCCAGCAGCCCGGGTCCCCTAAACACTGAAGCTTTCTTT	CASSPGPLNTEAFF	TRBV5-4	TRBJ1-1	.	.
TGTGCCAGCAGACCCGGGACAGCCCCCCGCGAGCAGTACTTC	CASRPGTAPREQYF	TRBV6-5	TRBJ2-7	TRBD1	many
TGTGCCAGTAGGACATCTGGGGCCAACGTCCTGACTTTC	CASRTSGANVLTF	TRBV19	TRBJ2-6	.	once
TGTGCCAGCAGCTTGGGATGGGAGCAGTTCTTC	CASSLGWEQFF	TRBV11-2	TRBJ2-1	.	many
TGTGCCAGCAGACCTAGCGGGGGGTTCAATGAGCAGTTCTTC	CASRPSGGFNEQFF	TRBV6-1	TRBJ2-1	TRBD2	few
TGTGCCTGGAGTGTATATGAGACTACGTATGGCTACACCTTC	CAWSVYETTYGYTF	TRBV30	TRBJ1-2	.	many
TGTGCCAGCTCACCTCTAGGACAGGTCGCAACTAATGAAAAACTGTTTTTT	CASSPLGQVATNEKLFF	TRBV18	TRBJ1-4	TRBD1	few
TGTGCCAGCAGTGAACCTGCCGTACCAACGGCTGAAGCTTTCTTT	CASSEPAVPTAEAFF	TRBV25-1	TRBJ1-1	.	.
TGTGCCAGCAGCTTAGAGAGGAGCACTGAAGCTTTCTTT	CASSLERSTEAFF	TRBV11-2	TRBJ1-1	.	.
TGTGCCAGCAGCTTAGGGGCCAGCAGCACAGATACGCAGTATTTT	CASSLGASSTDTQYF	TRBV11-3	TRBJ2-3	.	.
TGTGCCAGTAATCCGGGGGGACAGGGAACGGGGACCCAGTACTTC	CASNPGGQGTGTQYF	TRBV6-5	TRBJ2-5	TRBD1	.
TGTGCTAGTGGTTTAAGTGGACAGAGCTCCTACAATGAGCAGTTCTTC	CASGLSGQSSYNEQFF	TRBV12-5	TRBJ2-1	.	many
TGCAGTGCTAGAGAGCGGGAGGTTCAATATTTT	CSAREREVQYF	TRBV20-1	TRBJ2-3	TRBD2	.
TGCGCCAGCAGCCAAGAAGTTAGGAGAAGTGAAAAACTGTTTTTT	CASSQEVRRSEKLFF	TRBV4-3	TRBJ1-4	.	few
TGTGCCAGTAGTATCGGGACAGTAGCCAAAAACATTCAGTACTTC	CASSIGTVAKNIQYF	TRBV19	TRBJ2-4	TRBD1	.
TGTGCCAGCAGCTTTTATGAGGGGATGTATGGCTACACCTTC	CASSFYEGMYGYTF	TRBV7-2	TRBJ1-2	.	few
TGTGCCAGCAGCAAGTTATCAGATTCGGTAAACGAGCAGTACTTC	CASSKLSDSVNEQYF	TRBV21-1	TRBJ2-7	.	.
TGTGCCAGCAGTTCCCCCCGTTCGCAGTTCTTC	CASSSPRSQFF	TRBV12-3/TRBV12-4	TRBJ2-1	.	.
TGTGCCAGCAGACTCGGCCCGGGATCAGGGTTCGAGCAGTACTTC	CASRLGPGSGFEQYF	TRBV12-3/TRBV12-4	TRBJ2-7	.	.
TGTGCCAGCTCGCCGGGACTAACCCAAGAGACCCAGTACTTC	CASSPGLTQETQYF	TRBV27	TRBJ2-5	TRBD2	.
TGTGCCAGCAGTTTCGGGACAGGGTATGGCTACACCTTC	CASSFGTGYGYTF	TRBV28	TRBJ1-2	TRBD1	many
TGTGCCAGCAGCTCGTCTAGCGGGGATCAAGAGACCCAGTACTTC	CASSSSSGDQETQYF	TRBV5-4	TRBJ2-5	TRBD2	few
TGTGCCAGCAGTGTTGCCCTCAACCCCCTAGCCAAAAACATTCAGTACTTC	CASSVALNPLAKNIQYF	TRBV2	TRBJ2-4	.	few
TGTGCCAGCAGTCTCACAGGGATCTCTGGGGCCAACGTCCTGACTTTC	CASSLTGISGANVLTF	TRBV2	TRBJ2-6	.	many
TGTGCCAGCAGTCTCTCTCGGGGGGACAGGGGATTCTACGAGCAGTACTTC	CASSLSRGDRGFYEQYF	TRBV6-5	TRBJ2-7	TRBD1	.
TGCGCCAGCAGCCCGAACTATGGCAATCAGCCCCAGCATTTT	CASSPNYGNQPQHF	TRBV10-2	TRBJ1-5	.	.
TGCGCCAGCAGCCTAGACAGCTCTGGAAACACCATATATTTT	CASSLDSSGNTIYF	TRBV4-3	TRBJ1-3	.	few
TGCAGTGCTAGAGATACCCAGCGGGGGGGGCAAGATACGCAGTATTTT	CSARDTQRGGQDTQYF	TRBV20-1	TRBJ2-3	TRBD2	.
TGTGCCAGCAGCTCGACAGGGTTCCAAGAGACCCAGTACTTC	CASSSTGFQETQYF	TRBV7-8	TRBJ2-5	TRBD1	few
TGTGCCAGCAGTAGGAACGCAGATACGCAGTATTTT	CASSRNADTQYF	TRBV6-5	TRBJ2-3	.	.
TGCAGTGCTAAAACGGGACAGAAAACCTACGAGCAGTACTTC	CSAKTGQKTYEQYF	TRBV20-1	TRBJ2-7	TRBD1	many
TGTGCCAGCAGCCAAGGGACAGGGAGATACGAGCAGTACTTC	CASSQGTGRYEQYF	TRBV14	TRBJ2-7	TRBD1	many
TGTGCCAGCAGTGAGAAGGGACAGGGGACCTACGAGCAGTACTTC	CASSEKGQGTYEQYF	TRBV2	TRBJ2-7	TRBD1	few
TGTGCCAGCAGTTTCGGCGGGGGGGGCGAGCAGTACTTC	CASSFGGGGEQYF	TRBV12-3/TRBV12-4	TRBJ2-7	TRBD2	many
TGCGCCAGCAGCCAAGACCGGGGCGGGTGGGGCTACACCTTC	CASSQDRGGWGYTF	TRBV4-3	TRBJ1-2	.	.